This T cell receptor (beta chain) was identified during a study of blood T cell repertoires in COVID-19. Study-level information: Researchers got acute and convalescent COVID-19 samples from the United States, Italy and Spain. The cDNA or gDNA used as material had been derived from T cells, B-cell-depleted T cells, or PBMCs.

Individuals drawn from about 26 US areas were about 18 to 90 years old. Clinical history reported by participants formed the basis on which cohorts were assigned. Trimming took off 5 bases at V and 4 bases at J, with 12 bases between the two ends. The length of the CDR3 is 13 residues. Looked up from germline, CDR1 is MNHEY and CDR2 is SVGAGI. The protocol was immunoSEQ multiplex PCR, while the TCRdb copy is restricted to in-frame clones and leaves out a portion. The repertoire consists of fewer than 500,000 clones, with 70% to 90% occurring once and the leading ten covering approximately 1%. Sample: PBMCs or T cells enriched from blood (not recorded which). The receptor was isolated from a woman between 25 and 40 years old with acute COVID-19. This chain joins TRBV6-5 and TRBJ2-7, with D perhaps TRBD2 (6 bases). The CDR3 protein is CASSPGLRYEQYF. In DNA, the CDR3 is TGTGCCAGCAGTCCGGGACTGAGATACGAGCAGTACTTC.